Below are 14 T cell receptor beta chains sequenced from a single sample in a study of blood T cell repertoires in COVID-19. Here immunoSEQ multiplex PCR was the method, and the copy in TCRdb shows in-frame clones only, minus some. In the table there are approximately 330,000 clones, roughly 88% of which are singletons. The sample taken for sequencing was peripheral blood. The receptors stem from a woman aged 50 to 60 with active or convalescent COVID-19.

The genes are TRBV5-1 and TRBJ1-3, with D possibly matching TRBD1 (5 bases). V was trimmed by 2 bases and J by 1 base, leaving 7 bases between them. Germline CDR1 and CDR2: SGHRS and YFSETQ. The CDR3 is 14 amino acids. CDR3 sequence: CASSLGASGNTIYF. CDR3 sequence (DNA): TGCGCCAGCAGCTTAGGGGCATCTGGAAACACCATATATTTT.

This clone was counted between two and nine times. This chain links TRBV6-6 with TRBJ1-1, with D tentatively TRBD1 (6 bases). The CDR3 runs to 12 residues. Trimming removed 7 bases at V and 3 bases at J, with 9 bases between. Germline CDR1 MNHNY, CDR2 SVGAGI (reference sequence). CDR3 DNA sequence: TGTGCCAGCACCCAGGGGTACACTGAAGCTTTCTTT. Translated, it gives CASTQGYTEAFF.

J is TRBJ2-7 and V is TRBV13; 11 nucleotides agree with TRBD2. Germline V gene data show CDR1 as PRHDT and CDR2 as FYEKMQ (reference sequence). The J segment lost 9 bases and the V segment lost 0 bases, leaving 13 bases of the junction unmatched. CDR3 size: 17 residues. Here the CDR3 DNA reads TGTGCCAGCAGCTTAGGCGCTAGCGGGGGGCTTCTACGAAGGCAGTACTTC. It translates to CASSLGASGGLLRRQYF.

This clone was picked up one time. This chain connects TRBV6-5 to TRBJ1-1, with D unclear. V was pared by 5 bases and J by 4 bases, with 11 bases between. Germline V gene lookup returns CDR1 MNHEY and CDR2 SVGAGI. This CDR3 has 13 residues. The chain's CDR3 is CASSPGVSTEAFF. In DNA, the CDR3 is TGTGCCAGCAGTCCCGGGGTGAGCACTGAAGCTTTCTTT.

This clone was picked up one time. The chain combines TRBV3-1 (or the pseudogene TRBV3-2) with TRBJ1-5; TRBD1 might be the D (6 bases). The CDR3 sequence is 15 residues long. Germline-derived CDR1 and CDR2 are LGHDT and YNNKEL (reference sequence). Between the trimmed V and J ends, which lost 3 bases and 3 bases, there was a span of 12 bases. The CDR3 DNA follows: TGTGCCAGCAGCCAGTACGGACAGAACAATCAGCCCCAGCATTTT. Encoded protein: CASSQYGQNNQPQHF.

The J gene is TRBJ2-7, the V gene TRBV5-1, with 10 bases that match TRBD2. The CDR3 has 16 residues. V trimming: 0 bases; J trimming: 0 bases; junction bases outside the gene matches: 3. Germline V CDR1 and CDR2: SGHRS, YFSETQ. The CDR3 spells CASSLDPSGSSYEQYF. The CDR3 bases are TGCGCCAGCAGCTTGGATCCTAGCGGGAGCTCCTACGAGCAGTACTTC.

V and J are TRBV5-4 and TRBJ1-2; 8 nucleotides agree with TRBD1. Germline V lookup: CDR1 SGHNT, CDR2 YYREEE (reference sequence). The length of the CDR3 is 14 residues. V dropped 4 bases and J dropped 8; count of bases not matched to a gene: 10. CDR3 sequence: CASSPWVQGGGYTF. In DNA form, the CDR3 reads TGTGCCAGCAGCCCATGGGTACAGGGGGGAGGCTACACCTTC.

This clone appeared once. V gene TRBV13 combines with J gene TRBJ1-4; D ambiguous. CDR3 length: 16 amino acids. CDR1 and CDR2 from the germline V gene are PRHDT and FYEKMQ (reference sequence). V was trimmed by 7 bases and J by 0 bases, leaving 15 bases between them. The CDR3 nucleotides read TGTGCCAGCACCCAATTGTTGACTGCAACTAATGAAAAACTGTTTTTT. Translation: CASTQLLTATNEKLFF.

The CDR3 spells CAWREAGAANEKLFF. The DNA of the CDR3 is TGTGCCTGGAGGGAGGCGGGAGCGGCTAATGAAAAACTGTTTTTT. V is TRBV30 and J is TRBJ1-4, with no clear D. This CDR3 comprises 15 residues. Deletions cut 3 bases from V and 3 bases from J, with 14 bases between. From germline, CDR1 is GTSNPN and CDR2 SVGIG (reference sequence).

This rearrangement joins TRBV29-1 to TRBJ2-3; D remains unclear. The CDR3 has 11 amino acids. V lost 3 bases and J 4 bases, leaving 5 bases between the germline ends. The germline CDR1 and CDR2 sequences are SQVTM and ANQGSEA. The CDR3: CSVDASDTQYF. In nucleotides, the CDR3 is TGCAGCGTTGACGCGTCAGATACGCAGTATTTT.

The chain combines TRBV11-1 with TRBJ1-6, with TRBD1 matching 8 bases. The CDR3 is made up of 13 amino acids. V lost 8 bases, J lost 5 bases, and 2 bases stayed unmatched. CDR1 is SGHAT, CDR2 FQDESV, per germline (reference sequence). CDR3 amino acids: CASGTGHNSPLHF. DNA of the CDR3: TGTGCCAGCGGGACAGGCCATAATTCACCCCTCCACTTT.

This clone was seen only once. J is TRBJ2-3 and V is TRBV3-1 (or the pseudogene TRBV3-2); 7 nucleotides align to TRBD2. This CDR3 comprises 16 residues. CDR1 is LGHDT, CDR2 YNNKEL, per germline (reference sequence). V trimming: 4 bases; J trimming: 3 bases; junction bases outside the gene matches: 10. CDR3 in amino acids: CASSPLAGVATDTQYF. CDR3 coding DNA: TGTGCCAGCAGCCCCTTGGCGGGAGTTGCTACAGATACGCAGTATTTT.

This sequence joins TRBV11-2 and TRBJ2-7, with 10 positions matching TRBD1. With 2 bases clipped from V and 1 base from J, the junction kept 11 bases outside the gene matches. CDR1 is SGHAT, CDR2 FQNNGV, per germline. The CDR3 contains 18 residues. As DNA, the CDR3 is TGTGCCAGCAGCTTACCCGGAGGTGGGGGACAGGGGTCCTACGAGCAGTACTTC. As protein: CASSLPGGGGQGSYEQYF.

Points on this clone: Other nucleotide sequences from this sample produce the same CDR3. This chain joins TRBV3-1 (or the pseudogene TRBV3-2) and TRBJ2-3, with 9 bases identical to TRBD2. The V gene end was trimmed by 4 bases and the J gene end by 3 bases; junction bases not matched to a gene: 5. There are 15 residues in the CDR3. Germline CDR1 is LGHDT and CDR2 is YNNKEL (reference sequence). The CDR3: CASSPRGGLTDTQYF. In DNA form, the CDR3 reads TGTGCCAGCAGCCCGCGGGGGGGATTAACAGATACGCAGTATTTT.